The 25 T cell receptor beta chains presented below share a single source sample, sequenced in a study of low-dose radiotherapy and immunotherapy resistance in tumors. Alpha and beta chains were covered, as first-strand cDNA relied on TRAV- and TRBV-specific primers. Amplification of TCRs used a constant-region primer and V-primer adapter for about 20 PCR cycles. TCRdb fed the reads into MiXCR, producing one record per CDR3 protein. The sample carries around 65,000 distinct CDR3 sequences, more than 25% recorded once. Regarding time point: before trial treatment. Sequencing used PBMCs, obtained before treatment. Receptor source: a male donor with rectosigmoid adenocarcinoma.

The table lists this clonotype with many counts. The rearrangement joins TRBV6-5 to TRBJ2-7; 7 bases line up with TRBD2. Germline V gene sequence: CDR1 MNHEY, CDR2 SVGAGI. V was clipped by 5 bases and J by 3 bases; unmatched bases: 10. This CDR3 is built from 15 residues. The CDR3 loop is CASSPGAGSGYEQYF. CDR3 nucleotide sequence: TGTGCCAGCAGTCCTGGAGCGGGGTCGGGCTACGAGCAGTACTTC.

This clonotype was detected ten times or more. CDR3 loop: CASMPEGYGYTF. In DNA form, the CDR3 reads TGTGCCAGTATGCCAGAAGGCTATGGCTACACCTTC. V and J are TRBV19 and TRBJ1-2; D remains ambiguous. Germline CDR1 reads LNHDA; CDR2 reads SQIVND (reference sequence). Trimming removed 7 bases at V and 4 bases at J, with 10 bases between. The CDR3 contains 12 residues.

The sample holds many counts of this clonotype. The chain joins TRBV6-5 to TRBJ1-1; 11 positions agree with TRBD1. Germline V gene lookup returns CDR1 MNHEY and CDR2 SVGAGI. The CDR3 contains 13 residues. J gave up 4 bases and V 6 bases, and 1 base lay outside the gene matches. CDR3 in DNA: TGTGCCAGCAGCGGACAGGGGGCCACTGAAGCTTTCTTT. Translation: CASSGQGATEAFF.

Only a few counts were recorded for this clonotype. The chain recombines TRBV29-1 with TRBJ2-1; 7 nucleotides line up with TRBD1. Germline lookup yields CDR1 SQVTM and CDR2 ANQGSEA. The CDR3 has 15 residues. V trimming: 6 bases; J trimming: 3 bases; junction bases outside the gene matches: 11. CDR3 bases: TGCAGCGTGAGCTTACCGGGACAGATCTACAATGAGCAGTTCTTC. Translating it yields CSVSLPGQIYNEQFF.

This clonotype was picked up many times. The genes are TRBV29-1 and TRBJ1-1, with TRBD1 matching 9 bases. Trimming at V came to 3 bases and at J to 4 bases, leaving 6 bases not matched to a gene. This CDR3 spans 14 amino acids. Germline-derived CDR1 and CDR2 are SQVTM and ANQGSEA. In nucleotides, the CDR3 is TGCAGCGTTGAGGGGGGACAGGGCCCCACTGAAGCTTTCTTT. Its translation is CSVEGGQGPTEAFF.

This clonotype came up many times. This chain uses TRBV20-1 with TRBJ2-1; 8 nucleotides agree with TRBD2. CDR1 is DFQATT and CDR2 is SNEGSKA in the germline V gene (reference sequence). J lost 3 bases, V lost 2 bases, and 3 bases had no gene match. The CDR3 extends over 14 amino acids. The CDR3 protein is CSARRLAIYNEQFF. The CDR3 coding sequence is TGCAGTGCTAGAAGACTAGCGATCTACAATGAGCAGTTCTTC.

Many counts were recorded for this clonotype. This chain links TRBV19 with TRBJ1-5; 8 bases are a match to TRBD1. V was pared by 1 base and J by 4 bases, with 9 bases of the junction left unmatched. This CDR3 has 17 amino acids. The germline V gene has CDR1 LNHDA and CDR2 SQIVND (reference sequence). CDR3 sequence (DNA): TGTGCCAGTAGTATAGGGGTGGCAGGGGGCCTTAATCAGCCCCAGCATTTT. Residues: CASSIGVAGGLNQPQHF.

Details on this clonotype: It is likely a read error: a sequence one base away is far more abundant. This chain connects TRBV28 to TRBJ2-5; tentatively, D is TRBD1 (6 bases). Germline CDR1 and CDR2: MDHEN and SYDVKM. The CDR3 has 13 amino acids. The CDR3 sequence: CASSFRQRGTQNF. CDR3 DNA sequence: TGTGCCAGCAGTTTCAGGCAGAGGGGGACCCAGAACTTC.

Concerning this clonotype itself: A far larger clone is off by one base, so a read error is likely. DNA of the CDR3: TGTGCCAGCAGCAAAGATGAGGGTGCTGCGGGGGAGCAGTTCTTC. Its protein product is CASSKDEGAAGEQFF. The rearrangement links TRBV21-1 to TRBJ2-1; the table's D call TRBD2 went unverified against the DNA. TRBV21-1 corresponds to a pseudogene. This CDR3 is 15 amino acids long.

This clonotype was seen many times. The chain combines TRBV2 with TRBJ1-4, with D hard to call. The CDR3 is 13 amino acids. Germline V gene sequence: CDR1 SNHLY, CDR2 FYNNEI. With 6 bases removed from V and 6 bases from J, the gap between germline ends came to 11 bases. Written as DNA, the CDR3 is TGTGCCAGCAGACCCCAGGCGGATGAAAAACTGTTTTTT. Protein sequence: CASRPQADEKLFF.

This clonotype has a count of ten or more. The rearrangement uses TRBV9 and TRBJ2-1; 7 positions match TRBD1. In germline, CDR1 is SGDLS, CDR2 YYNGEE. The CDR3 is 16 residues long. The V gene end was trimmed by 4 bases and the J gene end by 4 bases; junction bases not matched to a gene: 11. Here the CDR3 DNA reads TGTGCCAGCAGCCTCGACAGGGCGACTATATACAATGAGCAGTTCTTC. Residues: CASSLDRATIYNEQFF. Complete variable domain (other parts from reference TRBV9 and TRBJ2-1): DSGVTQTPKHLITATGQRVTLRCSPRSGDLSVYWYQQSLDQGLQFLIQYYNGEERAKGNILERFSAQQFPDLHSELNLSSLELGDSALYFCASSLDRATIYNEQFFGPGTRLTVL.

There are many counts of this clonotype. V is TRBV10-3 and J is TRBJ2-2; tentatively, D is TRBD1 (5 bases). V lost 9 bases to trimming and J lost 0 bases, with 11 bases between them. Germline V gives CDR1 ENHRY, CDR2 SYGVKD. This CDR3 is 14 amino acids long. This CDR3 reads CAMAGSSNTGELFF. The CDR3 DNA follows: TGTGCCATGGCAGGGTCTTCGAACACCGGGGAGCTGTTTTTT.

Many counts were recorded for this clonotype. The chain links TRBV12-3 or TRBV12-4 to TRBJ2-2, with 8 positions matching TRBD2. Trimming took 6 bases from V and 0 from J; bases not matched to a gene: 3. This CDR3 spans 15 amino acids. The CDR3 reads CASRKAGANTGELFF. DNA for the CDR3: TGTGCCAGCAGAAAAGCGGGAGCGAACACCGGGGAGCTGTTTTTT.

This clonotype was seen just once. The rearrangement uses TRBV15 and TRBJ2-1, with a weak D call TRBD1 (6 bases). The CDR3 is made up of 15 amino acids. Trimming stripped 4 bases from V and 4 bases from J, with 14 bases between. Germline assignment: CDR1 LNHNV and CDR2 YYDKDF (reference sequence). The CDR3 bases are TGTGCCACCAGCAACACCCGGGACACATACAATGAGCAGTTCTTC. This sequence encodes CATSNTRDTYNEQFF.

The V call is TRBV2, the J call TRBJ2-7; D possibly corresponds to TRBD1 (5 bases). Trimming stripped 0 bases from V and 2 bases from J, with 8 bases between. From germline, CDR1 is SNHLY and CDR2 FYNNEI. The CDR3 extends over 14 amino acids. CDR3: CASSEAGPTYEQYF. The CDR3 region has the DNA TGTGCCAGCAGTGAAGCGGGGCCCACCTACGAGCAGTACTTC.

The gene calls are TRBV3-1 and TRBJ1-2; a weak D match, TRBD1 (5 bases). Trimming took off 6 bases at V and 3 bases at J, with 11 bases between the two ends. The CDR3 is 13 residues long. Germline V lookup: CDR1 LGHDT, CDR2 YNNKEL (reference sequence). CDR3 in DNA: TGTGCCAGCAGGACTCAGGGCTACTATGGCTACACCTTC. The encoded protein is CASRTQGYYGYTF.

This clonotype showed up many times. This rearrangement joins TRBV2 to TRBJ2-3; D gene unclear. The CDR3 extends over 13 amino acids. The germline V gene encodes CDR1 SNHLY and CDR2 FYNNEI. V was clipped by 2 bases and J by 4 bases, with 7 bases between them. CDR3: CASSERVADTQYF. CDR3 nucleotide sequence: TGTGCCAGCAGTGAACGGGTGGCAGATACGCAGTATTTT.

This clonotype was counted many times. J is TRBJ1-1 and V is TRBV13; D is undetermined. The V gene lost 3 bases and the J gene lost 1 base, with 9 bases spanning the gap. The CDR3 sequence is 14 residues long. The germline V gene has CDR1 PRHDT and CDR2 FYEKMQ (reference sequence). The CDR3 region has the DNA TGTGCCAGCAGCTTTGTTTCGGGGAACACTGAAGCTTTCTTT. It is translated as CASSFVSGNTEAFF.

At least ten counts were recorded for this clonotype. This chain uses TRBV6-2 or TRBV6-3 with TRBJ2-5, with 7 bases matching TRBD1. V dropped 8 bases and J dropped 1; count of bases not matched to a gene: 22. The CDR3 spans 19 residues. CDR1 and CDR2 from the germline V gene are MNHEY and SVGEGT. As DNA, the CDR3 is TGTGCCAGCCGGGCGACAGTGTTTTCGGGGACAGATTTCCAAGAGACCCAGTACTTC. As protein: CASRATVFSGTDFQETQYF.

In this sample, this clonotype turned up many times. This chain connects TRBV5-1 to TRBJ2-2; tentatively, D is TRBD2 (6 bases). Germline V gene lookup returns CDR1 SGHRS and CDR2 YFSETQ. The CDR3 extends over 16 amino acids. Deletions cut 1 base from V and 1 base from J, with 11 bases between. The CDR3 loop is CASSLNGGLNTGELFF. CDR3 DNA: TGCGCCAGCAGCTTGAATGGGGGGTTGAACACCGGGGAGCTGTTTTTT.

This clonotype was detected many times. The gene calls are TRBV28 and TRBJ1-1; D possibly corresponds to TRBD1 (5 bases). The germline gives CDR1 MDHEN, CDR2 SYDVKM. Trimming removed 7 bases at V and 4 bases at J, with 16 bases between. The CDR3 length is 14 residues. This CDR3 reads CASIAGGGATEAFF. CDR3 DNA: TGTGCCAGCATCGCGGGCGGCGGGGCCACTGAAGCTTTCTTT.

This clonotype was recorded many times. V usage is TRBV4-2 and J usage is TRBJ2-7; 11 positions match TRBD2. CDR1 is LGHNA and CDR2 is YNFKEQ in the germline V gene. This CDR3 has 18 amino acids. The trim removed 0 bases at V and 2 bases at J, leaving 9 bases unmatched. CDR3 nucleotides: TGTGCCAGCAGCCAAGATCTCCTGACTAGCGGGAAGACCTACGAGCAGTACTTC. This encodes CASSQDLLTSGKTYEQYF.

Comment on this clonotype: A far more abundant clone sits one base away, making this likely a read error. The chain joins TRBV26 to TRBJ2-2. TRBV26 constitutes a pseudogene. The CDR3 spans 15 residues. The CDR3 region is CASSLSLSNTGELFF. In DNA form, the CDR3 reads TGTGCCAGCAGTTTGAGTCTTTCAAACACCGGGGAGCTGTTTTTT.

Turning to this clonotype: A much larger clonotype is one base distant, so this may be a read error. The CDR3: CASTFSLHETQYF. The DNA of the CDR3 is TGTGCCAGTACCTTTAGCCTCCACGAGACCCAGTACTTC. V is TRBV7-2 and J is TRBJ2-5; no definite D call. The germline CDR1 and CDR2 sequences are SGHTA and FQGNSA. The CDR3 consists of 13 residues. V was clipped by 9 bases and J by 5 bases, with 16 bases between them.

This clonotype has a count of ten or more. V is TRBV15 and J is TRBJ2-6, with D uncertain. With 0 bases removed from V and 0 bases from J, the gap between germline ends came to 6 bases. Germline V gene lookup returns CDR1 LNHNV and CDR2 YYDKDF (reference sequence). The CDR3 length is 16 residues. CDR3 nucleotides: TGTGCCACCAGCAGAGATCGCAACTCTGGGGCCAACGTCCTGACTTTC. It yields the protein CATSRDRNSGANVLTF.